The rows below give T cell receptor beta chains drawn from one sample of a study of CDR3 diversity in severe acne. TCRdb re-called the PCR reads through MiXCR, storing one row per CDR3 protein. The sample comprises fewer than 90,000 distinct CDR3 sequences, under 60% of which are singletons, and roughly an eighth rests with the top ten. The sequenced sample was blood. Receptor source: a male donor in good health, without acne. Each CDR3 is given with its conserved first and last residue. A D gene is named only where the DNA matches it firmly. Not all rows give a size; the values are once, few, many and, for expanded clones, a class.

clone_size	v_call	j_call	d_call	cdr3_nt	cdr3_aa
.	TRBV19	TRBJ1-2	.	TGTGCCAGTAGTCCAGCAGGGCACTATGGCTACACCTTC	CASSPAGHYGYTF
.	TRBV10-2	TRBJ2-5	TRBD2	TGCGCCAGCCAAGGGCTAGCGGCGAACCAAGAGACCCAGTACTTC	CASQGLAANQETQYF
many	TRBV6-4	TRBJ2-3	.	TGTGCCAGCAGTGCACAGGAGGGGACAGATACGCAGTATTTT	CASSAQEGTDTQYF
.	TRBV10-3	TRBJ1-2	.	TGTGCCATCAGTGAGGGGGGTGCAGCTAACTATGGCTACACCTTC	CAISEGGAANYGYTF
many	TRBV6-1	TRBJ1-1	TRBD1	TGTGCCAGCACCTCCACAGGGGAGGGCACTGAAGCTTTCTTT	CASTSTGEGTEAFF
.	TRBV11-1	TRBJ2-7	TRBD2	TGTGCCAGCAGCTCCGGGACTAGCAAGGGGACCGAGCAGTACTTC	CASSSGTSKGTEQYF
.	TRBV7-6	TRBJ2-2	TRBD1	TGTGCCAGCAGCCCTCGGACAGGGATGACCGGGGAGCTGTTTTTT	CASSPRTGMTGELFF
.	TRBV5-1	TRBJ2-3	TRBD2	TGCGCCAGCAGCCCTCTAGCGGGGGGGACAGATACGCAGTATTTT	CASSPLAGGTDTQYF
.	TRBV10-3	TRBJ2-2	.	TGTGCCATCAGTATCCAAAACACCGGGGAGCTGTTTTTT	CAISIQNTGELFF
.	TRBV25-1	TRBJ1-3	.	TGTGCCAGCAGCCCACGGGTGGCGACGAGCTCTGGAAACACCATATATTTT	CASSPRVATSSGNTIYF
few	TRBV5-4	TRBJ2-2	TRBD2	TGTGCCAGCAGCCGGGACTATCGTTCCGGGGAGCTGTTTTTT	CASSRDYRSGELFF
many	TRBV7-3	TRBJ2-2	.	TGTGCCAGCAGCTCCTTTCCAGGGAACGCCGGGGAGCTGTTTTTT	CASSSFPGNAGELFF
.	TRBV7-9	TRBJ2-7	TRBD1	TGTGCCAGCGTGCAAGGCCGGGACAGGGTCTACGAGCAGTACTTC	CASVQGRDRVYEQYF
.	TRBV20-1	TRBJ2-3	.	TGCAGTGCTAGGAGGGGGCAGACGGGAGTCGATACGCAGTATTTT	CSARRGQTGVDTQYF
.	TRBV20-1	TRBJ2-7	TRBD2	TGCAGTGCTCCCCCGGGACTAGCGGGAGTCGCCGCCGAGCAGTACTTC	CSAPPGLAGVAAEQYF
many	TRBV27	TRBJ1-6	.	TGTGCCAGCAGACATGATCTGACAGGAGATAATTCACCCCTCCACTTT	CASRHDLTGDNSPLHF
.	TRBV5-1	TRBJ2-5	TRBD1	TGCGCCAGCAGCTTGGAACAGGGGCAAGAGACCCAGTACTTC	CASSLEQGQETQYF
.	TRBV7-9	TRBJ2-5	TRBD2	TGTGCCAGCAGCTTAGTTAGCGGGGGGGACCAAGAGACCCAGTACTTC	CASSLVSGGDQETQYF
medium-sized	TRBV7-8	TRBJ2-7	.	TGTGCCAGCAGCTCCAACCTCGGAGGAACCTACGAGCAGTACTTC	CASSSNLGGTYEQYF
few	TRBV28	TRBJ1-5	.	TGTGCCACCGGACCGGTGGAGGTTAGCAATCAGCCCCAGCATTTT	CATGPVEVSNQPQHF
medium-sized	TRBV20-1	TRBJ2-3	TRBD2	TGCAGTGCTTTACTAGCGGGGGGATCAGATACGCAGTATTTT	CSALLAGGSDTQYF
.	TRBV7-9	TRBJ2-5	TRBD1	TGTGCCAGCAGCAGGGACAGGTACAGGGGACGAGAGACCCAGTACTTC	CASSRDRYRGRETQYF
.	TRBV20-1	TRBJ1-1	.	TGCAGCTTCTCACCTCGAGGTTCGAACACTGAAGCTTTCTTT	CSFSPRGSNTEAFF
.	TRBV2	TRBJ1-2	.	TGTGCCAGCACCCCGCGTTTTTCTAATCGCTACACCTTC	CASTPRFSNRYTF
few	TRBV2	TRBJ1-6	.	TGTGCCAGCAGTGAAGTAGCCAATTCACCCCTCCACTTT	CASSEVANSPLHF
.	TRBV7-8	TRBJ1-3	.	TGTGCCAGCAGCTCGGGAGTTTCTGGAAACACCATATATTTT	CASSSGVSGNTIYF
many	TRBV6-5	TRBJ1-1	.	TGTGCCAGCAGTCCTTACGGGCGGGGAGACGGGAACACTGAAGCTTTCTTT	CASSPYGRGDGNTEAFF
.	TRBV6-4	TRBJ2-1	TRBD2	TGTGCCAGCAGCGTTGGGGGGGATCGTGCAAATAGGTACAATGAGCAGTTCTTC	CASSVGGDRANRYNEQFF
medium-sized	TRBV7-6	TRBJ1-1	.	TGTGCCAGCAGCTTACGGGGCGAGAGTACTGAAGCTTTCTTT	CASSLRGESTEAFF
many	TRBV30	TRBJ2-2	TRBD2	TGTGCCTGGACCACTGGACTAGCGCGGACCGGGGAGCTGTTTTTT	CAWTTGLARTGELFF
.	TRBV12-3/TRBV12-4	TRBJ1-1	.	TGTGCCAGCCACTACACCAACACTGAAGCTTTCTTT	CASHYTNTEAFF
.	TRBV20-1	TRBJ2-5	.	TGCAGTGCTAGAGATCACGGGAGAGGAGAGACCCAGTACTTC	CSARDHGRGETQYF
.	TRBV10-3	TRBJ2-5	TRBD1	TGTGCCAGCAGTCTTGGACAGGGGGCTTGGGAGACCCAGTACTTC	CASSLGQGAWETQYF
.	TRBV6-1	TRBJ2-5	.	TGTGCCAGCAGTGAAAGAGCGGAGGGGTACTTC	CASSERAEGYF
medium-sized	TRBV20-1	TRBJ2-1	TRBD2	TGCAGTGCTAGACTAGCGGACAATGAGCAGTTCTTC	CSARLADNEQFF
many	TRBV6-1	TRBJ2-7	.	TGTGCCAGCAAGGGGGGATTTGAGAACGAGCAGTACTTC	CASKGGFENEQYF
.	TRBV28	TRBJ2-4	.	TGTGCCAGCAGTTCCCCATCCGGGACTTCCTCAAACATTCAGTACTTC	CASSSPSGTSSNIQYF
once	TRBV6-5	TRBJ1-5	.	TGTGCCAGCAGTTACTCGGACTGGAGAGAGCCCCAGCATTTT	CASSYSDWREPQHF
.	TRBV6-1	TRBJ1-1	.	TGTGCCAGCACTCCTTCCATGGACACTGAAGCTTTCTTT	CASTPSMDTEAFF
once	TRBV9	TRBJ2-7	TRBD2	TGTGCCAGCAGCGTAGGGACTAGCGGGATAGGGCAGTACTTC	CASSVGTSGIGQYF
few	TRBV11-2	TRBJ1-1	TRBD1	TGTGCCAGCAGCCCCCGGACAGGGGGCTTCGCTTTCTTT	CASSPRTGGFAFF
.	TRBV6-1	TRBJ2-5	TRBD1	TGTGCCAGCAGTGGAGGGACAGGGGTAGAGACCCAGTACTTC	CASSGGTGVETQYF
many	TRBV6-1	TRBJ2-2	.	TGTGCCAGCGGGGGGGGGCCAGAGGGTACCGGGGAGCTGTTTTTT	CASGGGPEGTGELFF